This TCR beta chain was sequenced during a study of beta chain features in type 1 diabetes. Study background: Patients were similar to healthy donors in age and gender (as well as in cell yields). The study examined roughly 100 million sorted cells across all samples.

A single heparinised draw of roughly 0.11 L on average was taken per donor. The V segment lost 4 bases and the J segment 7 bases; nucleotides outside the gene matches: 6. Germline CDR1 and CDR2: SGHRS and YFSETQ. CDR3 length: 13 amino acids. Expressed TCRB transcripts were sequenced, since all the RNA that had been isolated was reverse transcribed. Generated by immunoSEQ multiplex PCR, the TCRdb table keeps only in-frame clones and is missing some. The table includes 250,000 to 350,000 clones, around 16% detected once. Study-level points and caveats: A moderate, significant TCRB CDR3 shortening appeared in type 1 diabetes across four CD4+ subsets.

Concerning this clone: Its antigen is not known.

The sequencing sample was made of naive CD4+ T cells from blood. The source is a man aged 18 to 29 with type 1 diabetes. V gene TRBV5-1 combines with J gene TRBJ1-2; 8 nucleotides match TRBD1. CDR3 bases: TGCGCCAGCAGCGCGGACAGGGTTGGTGGCTACACCTTC. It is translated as CASSADRVGGYTF.